The present T cell receptor beta chain was sequenced within a study of T cell repertoires in cytomegalovirus infection. V lost 8 bases and J 1 base, leaving 16 bases between the germline ends. This CDR3 region has 15 residues. Looked up from germline, CDR1 is SGHTA and CDR2 is FQGNSA. TCRdb called the reads again in MiXCR, with one record for every CDR3 protein. The sample shows some 150,000 distinct CDR3 sequences, approximately 5.9% of them seen only once. This clonotype has a count of ten or more. The sequenced sample consisted of PBMCs. The V and J genes are TRBV7-2 and TRBJ2-3, with D perhaps matching TRBD2 (6 bases). This clonotype originated in a human donor in good health (CMV status not recorded). Some clones in this sample may be carry-over from other donors' samples. CDR3 region: CASARLAARTDTQYF. In nucleotides, the CDR3 is TGTGCCAGCGCGAGGTTAGCGGCTCGCACAGATACGCAGTATTTT.